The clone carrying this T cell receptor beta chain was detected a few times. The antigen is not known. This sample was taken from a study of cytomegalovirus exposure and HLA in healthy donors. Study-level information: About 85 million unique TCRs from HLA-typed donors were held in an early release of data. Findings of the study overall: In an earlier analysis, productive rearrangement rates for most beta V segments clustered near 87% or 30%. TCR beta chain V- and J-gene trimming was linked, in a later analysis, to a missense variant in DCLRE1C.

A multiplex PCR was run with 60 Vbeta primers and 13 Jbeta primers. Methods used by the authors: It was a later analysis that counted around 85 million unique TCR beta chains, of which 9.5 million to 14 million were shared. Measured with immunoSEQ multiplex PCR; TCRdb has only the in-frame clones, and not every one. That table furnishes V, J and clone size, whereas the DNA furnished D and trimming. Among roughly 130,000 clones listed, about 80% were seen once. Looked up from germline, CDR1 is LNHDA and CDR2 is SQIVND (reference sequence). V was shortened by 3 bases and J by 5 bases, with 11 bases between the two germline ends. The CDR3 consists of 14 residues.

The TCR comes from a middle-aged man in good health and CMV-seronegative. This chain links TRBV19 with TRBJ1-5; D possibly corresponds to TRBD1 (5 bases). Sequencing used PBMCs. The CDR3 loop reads CASSIGGRYQPQHF. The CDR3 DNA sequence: TGTGCCAGTAGTATCGGGGGACGATATCAGCCCCAGCATTTT.